This paragraph covers one T cell receptor beta chain sequence. Its antigen is unknown. TCRdb passed the 5' RACE reads through MiXCR, listing each CDR3 protein once. The sample records 350,000 or so distinct CDR3 sequences, approximately 13% being singletons. The data derive from a study of identical twins. General study points: The degree of excess twin sharing was weaker in beta out-of-frame sequences. Cord blood's abundant beta clonotypes had fewer insertions, unlike memory repertoires. One should note that invariant MAIT and iNKT cells could partly confound zero-insertion analyses.

Germline CDR1 and CDR2: SGHAT and FQNNGV. The CDR3 extends over 15 amino acids. Trimming cost V 1 base and J 3 bases, with 13 bases left between them. The sample was also linked to a second study, of yellow fever vaccine responses in identical twins.

The clonotype originates from a woman in her late teens or twenties in good health. The V call is TRBV11-2, the J call TRBJ2-7; the D gene is possibly TRBD1 (5 bases). The sequencing input was CD8+ T cells sorted from blood. Written as DNA, the CDR3 is TGTGCCAGCAGCTTAGGCGGTGGGGCATTCTACGAGCAGTACGTC. Protein product: CASSLGGGAFYEQYV.